The next 21 T cell receptor beta chains were all read from a single sample in a study of shared clonotypes between healthy human individuals. Assay used: immunoSEQ multiplex PCR; TCRdb lists only in-frame clones, some missing. This sample has 1.5 million to 1.9 million clones, with 95% to 99% found just once. Sequenced: naive CD4+ T cells sorted from blood. Subset: CD45RA+ positively selected. The receptor source for this set is a man aged 25-40 years in good health.

V usage is TRBV5-4 and J usage is TRBJ2-1; 8 bases are a match to TRBD2. Germline lookup yields CDR1 SGHNT and CDR2 YYREEE (reference sequence). This CDR3 has 15 amino acids. V lost 4 bases and J lost 1; bases outside the gene matches: 4. In DNA, the CDR3 is TGTGCCAGCAGCGCCGGACTAGCATCCTACAATGAGCAGTTCTTC. Translation gives CASSAGLASYNEQFF.

This chain connects TRBV29-1 to TRBJ2-3; either TRBD1 or TRBD2 may supply D (5 bases each). The CDR3 is made up of 13 amino acids. V was clipped by 0 bases and J by 4 bases, with 8 bases between them. Germline V gene sequence: CDR1 SQVTM, CDR2 ANQGSEA. The CDR3 DNA is TGCAGCGTTGAAGACGGGACGTCAGATACGCAGTATTTT. It codes for CSVEDGTSDTQYF.

This chain joins TRBV5-4 and TRBJ2-2, with TRBD1 matching 8 bases. The ends lost 3 bases at V and 4 bases at J; junction bases unmatched: 8. This CDR3 has 16 amino acids. Per germline, CDR1 SGHNT and CDR2 YYREEE (reference sequence). The CDR3 coding sequence is TGTGCCAGCAGCTCTAGGGCAGGGGGCGCCACCGGGGAGCTGTTTTTT. Amino acid sequence: CASSSRAGGATGELFF.

The chain links TRBV10-1 to TRBJ2-3; D call uncertain. Trimming removed 6 bases at V and 5 bases at J, with 6 bases between. CDR3 size: 11 residues. Germline V gives CDR1 WNHNN, CDR2 SYGVQD (reference sequence). In nucleotides, the CDR3 is TGCGCCAGCAGAGAAGGAGATACGCAGTATTTT. Residues: CASREGDTQYF.

The CDR3 sequence: CAWSEGSRGHQPQHF. DNA of the CDR3: TGTGCCTGGAGTGAGGGCTCCCGGGGCCATCAGCCCCAGCATTTT. This chain links TRBV30 with TRBJ1-5; D is possibly TRBD1 (5 bases). V gave up 1 base and J gave up 5 bases, with 15 bases separating them. This CDR3 is built from 15 residues. CDR1 and CDR2 (germline): GTSNPN, SVGIG (reference sequence). The entire variable domain, with the rest obtained from reference TRBV30 and TRBJ1-5, is as follows: SQTIHQWPATLVQPVGSPLSLECTVEGTSNPNLYWYRQAAGRGLQLLFYSVGIGQISSEVPQNLSASRPQDRQFILSSKKLLLSDSGFYLCAWSEGSRGHQPQHFGDGTRLSIL.

The V call is TRBV10-1, the J call TRBJ2-5; TRBD2 matches 8 bases. Germline loops: CDR1 WNHNN, CDR2 SYGVQD (reference sequence). V lost 8 bases and J lost 2; bases outside the gene matches: 16. This CDR3 has 17 amino acids. The CDR3 here is CASSRGGSREGQETQYF. The DNA of the CDR3 is TGCGCCAGCTCCCGAGGAGGTTCACGGGAGGGACAAGAGACCCAGTACTTC.

J is TRBJ2-3 and V is TRBV6-4; D may match TRBD1 or TRBD2 (6 bases each). CDR1 and CDR2 (germline): MRHNA, SNTAGT. Trimming shortened V by 5 bases and J by 5 bases, and 17 bases separated the two germline ends. The CDR3 extends over 15 amino acids. The CDR3 loop reads CASSIEGGFGDTQYF. The CDR3 DNA is TGTGCCAGCAGTATCGAGGGGGGATTTGGAGATACGCAGTATTTT.

The chain links TRBV9 to TRBJ1-1; a possible D gene is TRBD1 (6 bases). The CDR3 is 13 amino acids. CDR1 and CDR2 from the germline V gene are SGDLS and YYNGEE. The V gene lost 5 bases and the J gene lost 0 bases, with 8 bases spanning the gap. The CDR3 loop is CASSWGLNTEAFF. The CDR3 DNA is TGTGCCAGCAGTTGGGGGCTGAACACTGAAGCTTTCTTT.

The CDR3 nucleotides are TGTGCCAGCAGCGTAGGAAGCAGGTCCGATAGCAATGAGCAGTTCTTC. Encoded protein: CASSVGSRSDSNEQFF. This sequence joins TRBV9 and TRBJ2-1; D is ambiguous. The CDR3 is 16 amino acids. The V end was cut by 0 bases, the J end by 6 bases, with 16 bases between. Per the germline V gene, CDR1 is SGDLS and CDR2 is YYNGEE.

In DNA form, the CDR3 reads TGTGCCAGCAGATCCGCCAACACAGATACGCAGTATTTT. Its protein is CASRSANTDTQYF. V is TRBV27 and J is TRBJ2-3; the D is unclear. Between the trimmed V and J ends, which lost 6 bases and 2 bases, there was a span of 9 bases. This CDR3 contains 13 residues. Germline V lookup: CDR1 MNHEY, CDR2 SMNVEV (reference sequence).

The V and J genes are TRBV6-5 and TRBJ1-1, with TRBD1 matching over 10 bases. Germline lookup yields CDR1 MNHEY and CDR2 SVGAGI. Trimming removed 2 bases from V and 1 base from J; junction bases left unmatched: 1. This CDR3 has 15 amino acids. The CDR3 DNA sequence: TGTGCCAGCAGTTACGACAGGGGGCCGAACACTGAAGCTTTCTTT. Protein sequence: CASSYDRGPNTEAFF.

J is TRBJ2-7 and V is TRBV27; D ambiguous. Germline V CDR1 and CDR2: MNHEY, SMNVEV (reference sequence). This CDR3 has 14 residues. Trimming stripped 4 bases from V and 0 bases from J, with 10 bases between. The CDR3 sequence is CASSSVPSSYEQYF. CDR3 DNA: TGTGCCAGCAGTTCTGTTCCTAGCTCCTACGAGCAGTACTTC.

A single count supports this clone. V gene TRBV5-1 combines with J gene TRBJ2-7; D may be TRBD1 (6 bases). This CDR3 contains 15 residues. CDR1 and CDR2 from the germline V gene are SGHRS and YFSETQ. Trimming took 0 bases from V and 11 from J, leaving 21 bases between them. The CDR3 DNA reads as TGCGCCAGCAGCTTGGGGGAAAGGGACACCACTAGGGAGTACTTC. As protein: CASSLGERDTTREYF. Full variable domain (remainder filled in from reference TRBV5-1 and TRBJ2-7): KAGVTQTPRYLIKTRGQQVTLSCSPISGHRSVSWYQQTPGQGLQFLFEYFSETQRNKGNFPGRFSGRQFSNSRSEMNVSTLELGDSALYLCASSLGERDTTREYFGPGTRLTVT.

The chain combines TRBV14 with TRBJ2-7, with D perhaps matching TRBD1 (6 bases). Germline CDR1 and CDR2: SGHDN and FVKESK. The CDR3 is 13 residues long. V lost 2 bases and J 7 bases, leaving 12 bases between the germline ends. The CDR3 bases are TGTGCCAGCAGCCAATGGGGGCAAAGGGAGCAGTACTTC. This encodes CASSQWGQREQYF.

For the CDR3, the DNA is TGTGCCAGCAGGAGAACTCTACGGGGACTCATCACCTACGAGCAGTACTTC. It codes for CASRRTLRGLITYEQYF. V usage is TRBV28 and J usage is TRBJ2-7, with a tentative D call TRBD2 (6 bases). Looked up from germline, CDR1 is MDHEN and CDR2 is SYDVKM. Between the trimmed V and J ends, which lost 6 bases and 2 bases, there was a span of 23 bases. This CDR3 has 17 residues.

The genes are TRBV7-2 and TRBJ2-1; D unresolved. CDR1 SGHTA and CDR2 FQGNSA come from the germline V gene. The CDR3 length is 13 residues. Trimming took off 6 bases at V and 8 bases at J, with 14 bases between the two ends. The CDR3 region is CASRMRSGDEQFF. In DNA form, the CDR3 reads TGTGCCAGCAGGATGAGGAGTGGCGATGAGCAGTTCTTC.

The V gene is TRBV28, the J gene TRBJ1-5, with D perhaps TRBD1 (5 bases). There are 15 residues in the CDR3. Germline loops: CDR1 MDHEN, CDR2 SYDVKM. V gave up 1 base and J gave up 4 bases, with 11 bases separating them. This CDR3 is CASSLSGLGNQPQHF. The DNA of the CDR3 is TGTGCCAGCAGTTTATCGGGACTGGGAAATCAGCCCCAGCATTTT.

With respect to this clone: This same CDR3 is encoded by further DNA sequences in the sample. The chain recombines TRBV5-1 with TRBJ2-3, with D hard to call. Trimming left V 0 bases short and J 0 bases short, with 5 bases between. Germline V CDR1 and CDR2: SGHRS, YFSETQ. There are 14 residues in the CDR3. The CDR3 region is CASSLVASTDTQYF. The CDR3 DNA is TGCGCCAGCAGCTTGGTTGCGAGCACAGATACGCAGTATTTT.

About this clone itself: The same CDR3 also results from other DNA sequences found in this sample. The gene calls are TRBV5-1 and TRBJ2-1; TRBD1 might be the D (6 bases). Germline V gives CDR1 SGHRS, CDR2 YFSETQ. The CDR3 is made up of 15 amino acids. V lost 0 bases, J lost 7 bases, and 14 bases lay in between. The CDR3 region has the DNA TGCGCCAGCAGCTTGGAGGGTCAGGGGAGTAATGAGCAGTTCTTC. Encoded protein: CASSLEGQGSNEQFF. Full variable domain (outside the CDR3, taken from reference TRBV5-1 and TRBJ2-1): KAGVTQTPRYLIKTRGQQVTLSCSPISGHRSVSWYQQTPGQGLQFLFEYFSETQRNKGNFPGRFSGRQFSNSRSEMNVSTLELGDSALYLCASSLEGQGSNEQFFGPGTRLTVL.

This clone was seen only once. The chain carries TRBV19 and TRBJ1-5; the D gene is possibly TRBD1 (6 bases). Germline CDR1 reads LNHDA; CDR2 reads SQIVND (reference sequence). The CDR3 spans 13 residues. The ends were cut back, 5 bases at V and 7 bases at J, with 12 bases in the middle. CDR3 sequence (DNA): TGTGCCAGTAGTGGGGGGACATACCAGCCCCAGCATTTT. Its protein is CASSGGTYQPQHF. Full variable domain (rest looked up from reference TRBV19 and TRBJ1-5): DGGITQSPKYLFRKEGQNVTLSCEQNLNHDAMYWYRQDPGQGLRLIYYSQIVNDFQKGDIAEGYSVSREKKESFPLTVTSAQKNPTAFYLCASSGGTYQPQHFGDGTRLSIL.

The chain has TRBV6-6 and TRBJ2-1, with 9 nucleotides matching TRBD1. This CDR3 spans 15 amino acids. Germline V gives CDR1 MNHNY, CDR2 SVGAGI (reference sequence). The V gene end was trimmed by 7 bases and the J gene end by 4 bases; junction bases not matched to a gene: 8. CDR3 amino acids: CASIRGGQGYNEQFF. Written as DNA, the CDR3 is TGTGCCAGCATTCGAGGGGGACAGGGATACAATGAGCAGTTCTTC.